Sequencing of this T cell receptor (beta chain) was carried out in a study of T cells in Graves' hyperthyroidism and ophthalmopathy. The study excluded patients with uncontrolled infection, other autoimmune disease, pregnancy or lactation. Researchers amplified the TCR beta CDR3 regions from RNA transcripts. TCR CDR3 regions were first amplified by RT-PCR with HTBI primers. TCRdb independently ran MiXCR on the multiplex PCR reads; one entry per CDR3 protein. In the table there are fewer than 750,000 distinct CDR3 sequences, approximately 14% of which are singletons. General study findings and limits: The model made its ophthalmopathy prediction, and onset followed a median 6.5 months later. Ophthalmopathy stood apart from stable hyperthyroidism in a 13 V-J model.

To note about this clonotype: Its target is not known.

V lost 5 bases to trimming and J lost 2 bases, with 17 bases between them. Germline-derived CDR1 and CDR2 are SGHAT and FQNNGV. CDR3 length: 16 amino acids. The chain joins TRBV11-2 to TRBJ2-3; D gene unclear. The TCR originated in a woman in her forties with Graves' ophthalmopathy. Sequenced input: blood. The CDR3 reads CASSIFLGRTTDTQYF. The CDR3, as DNA: TGTGCCAGCAGCATATTCTTAGGACGGACCACAGATACGCAGTATTTT. The variable domain in full, completed from reference TRBV11-2 and TRBJ2-3, reads EAGVAQSPRYKIIEKRQSVAFWCNPISGHATLYWYQQILGQGPKLLIQFQNNGVVDDSQLPKDRFSAERLKGVDSTLKIQPAKLEDSAVYLCASSIFLGRTTDTQYFGPGTRLTVL.